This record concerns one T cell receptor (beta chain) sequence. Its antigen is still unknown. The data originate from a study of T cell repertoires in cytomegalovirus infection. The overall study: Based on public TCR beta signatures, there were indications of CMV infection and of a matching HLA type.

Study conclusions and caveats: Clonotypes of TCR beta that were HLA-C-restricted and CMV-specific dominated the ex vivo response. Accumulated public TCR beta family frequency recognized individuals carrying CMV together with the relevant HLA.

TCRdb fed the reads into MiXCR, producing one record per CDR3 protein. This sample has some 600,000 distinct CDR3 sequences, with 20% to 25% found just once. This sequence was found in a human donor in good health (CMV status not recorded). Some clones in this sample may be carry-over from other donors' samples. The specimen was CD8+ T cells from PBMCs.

This CDR3 is CASSKHRRPYEQYV. CDR3 nucleotide sequence: TGTGCCAGCAGCAAACACAGGCGACCCTACGAGCAGTACGTC. The chain is built from TRBV7-8 and TRBJ2-7, with TRBD1 as a possible D gene (5 bases). CDR1 and CDR2 (germline): SGHVS, FQNEAQ. The CDR3 covers 14 residues. The V and J ends lost 5 bases and 2 bases respectively, with 13 bases between them.